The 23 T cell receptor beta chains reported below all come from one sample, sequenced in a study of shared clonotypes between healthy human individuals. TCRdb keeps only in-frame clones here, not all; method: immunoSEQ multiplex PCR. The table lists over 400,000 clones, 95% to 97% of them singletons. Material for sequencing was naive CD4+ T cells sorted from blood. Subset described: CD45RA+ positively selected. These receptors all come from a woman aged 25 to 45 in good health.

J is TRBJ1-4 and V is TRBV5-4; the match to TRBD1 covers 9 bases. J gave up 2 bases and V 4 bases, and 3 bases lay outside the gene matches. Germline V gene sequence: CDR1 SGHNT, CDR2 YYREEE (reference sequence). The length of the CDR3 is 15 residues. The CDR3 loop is CASSAGQGTNEKLFF. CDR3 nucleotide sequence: TGTGCCAGCAGCGCCGGACAGGGGACTAATGAAAAACTGTTTTTT.

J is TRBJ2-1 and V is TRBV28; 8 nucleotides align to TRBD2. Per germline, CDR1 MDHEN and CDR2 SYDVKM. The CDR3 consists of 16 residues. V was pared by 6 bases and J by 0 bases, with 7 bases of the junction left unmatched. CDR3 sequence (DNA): TGTGCCAGCAGGGGTATAGCGGGAAGCTCCTACAATGAGCAGTTCTTC. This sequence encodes CASRGIAGSSYNEQFF. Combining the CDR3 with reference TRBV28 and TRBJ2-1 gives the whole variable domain DVKVTQSSRYLVKRTGEKVFLECVQDMDHENMFWYRQDPGLGLRLIYFSYDVKMKEKGDIPEGYSVSREKKERFSLILESASTNQTSMYLCASRGIAGSSYNEQFFGPGTRLTVL.

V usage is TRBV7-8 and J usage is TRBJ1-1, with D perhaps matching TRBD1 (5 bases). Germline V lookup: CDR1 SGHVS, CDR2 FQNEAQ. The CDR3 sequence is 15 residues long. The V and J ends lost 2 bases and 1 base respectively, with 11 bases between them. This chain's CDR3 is CASSLRSGTNTEAFF. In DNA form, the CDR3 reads TGTGCCAGCAGCTTAAGATCTGGGACGAACACTGAAGCTTTCTTT.

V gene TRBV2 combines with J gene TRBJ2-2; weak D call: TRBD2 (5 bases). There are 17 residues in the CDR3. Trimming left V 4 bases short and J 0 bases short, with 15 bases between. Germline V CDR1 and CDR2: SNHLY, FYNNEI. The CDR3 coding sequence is TGTGCCAGCAGTGGGACTCCACAACCTCCGAACACCGGGGAGCTGTTTTTT. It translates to CASSGTPQPPNTGELFF.

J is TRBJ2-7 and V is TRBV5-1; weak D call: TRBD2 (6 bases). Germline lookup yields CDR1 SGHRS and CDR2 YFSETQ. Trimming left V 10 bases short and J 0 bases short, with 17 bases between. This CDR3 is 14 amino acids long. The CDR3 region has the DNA TGCGCCTCCGGGCGGGACGGAAGCTCCTACGAGCAGTACTTC. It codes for CASGRDGSSYEQYF. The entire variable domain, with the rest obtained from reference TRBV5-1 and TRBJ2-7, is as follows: KAGVTQTPRYLIKTRGQQVTLSCSPISGHRSVSWYQQTPGQGLQFLFEYFSETQRNKGNFPGRFSGRQFSNSRSEMNVSTLELGDSALYLCASGRDGSSYEQYFGPGTRLTVT.

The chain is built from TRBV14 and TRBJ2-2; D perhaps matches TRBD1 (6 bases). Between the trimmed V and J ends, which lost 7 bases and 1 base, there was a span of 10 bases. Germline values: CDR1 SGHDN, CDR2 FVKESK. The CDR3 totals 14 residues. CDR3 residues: CASKETGNTGELFF. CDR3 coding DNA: TGTGCCAGCAAAGAGACAGGGAACACCGGGGAGCTGTTTTTT. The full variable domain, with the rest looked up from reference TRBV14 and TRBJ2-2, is EAGVTQFPSHSVIEKGQTVTLRCDPISGHDNLYWYRRVMGKEIKFLLHFVKESKQDESGMPNNRFLAERTGGTYSTLKVQPAELEDSGVYFCASKETGNTGELFFGEGSRLTVL.

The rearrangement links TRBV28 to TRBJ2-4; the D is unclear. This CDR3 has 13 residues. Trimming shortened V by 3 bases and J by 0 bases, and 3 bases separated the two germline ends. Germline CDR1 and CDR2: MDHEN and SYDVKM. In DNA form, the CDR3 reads TGTGCCAGCAGTTTGGGAGCCAAAAACATTCAGTACTTC. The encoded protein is CASSLGAKNIQYF. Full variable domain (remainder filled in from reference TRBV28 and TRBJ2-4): DVKVTQSSRYLVKRTGEKVFLECVQDMDHENMFWYRQDPGLGLRLIYFSYDVKMKEKGDIPEGYSVSREKKERFSLILESASTNQTSMYLCASSLGAKNIQYFGAGTRLSVL.

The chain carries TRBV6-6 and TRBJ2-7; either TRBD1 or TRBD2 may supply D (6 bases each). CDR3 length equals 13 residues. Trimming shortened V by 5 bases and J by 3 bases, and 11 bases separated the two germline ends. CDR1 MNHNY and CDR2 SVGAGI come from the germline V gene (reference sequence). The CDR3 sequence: CASSAQGGYEQYF. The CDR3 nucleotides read TGTGCCAGCAGTGCACAGGGAGGCTACGAGCAGTACTTC.

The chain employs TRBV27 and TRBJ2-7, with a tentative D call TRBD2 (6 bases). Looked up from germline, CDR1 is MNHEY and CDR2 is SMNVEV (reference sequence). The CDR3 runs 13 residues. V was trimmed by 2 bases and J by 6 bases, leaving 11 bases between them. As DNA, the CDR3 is TGTGCCAGCAGTTTACGGCTGCGGGGCGAGCAGTACTTC. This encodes CASSLRLRGEQYF.

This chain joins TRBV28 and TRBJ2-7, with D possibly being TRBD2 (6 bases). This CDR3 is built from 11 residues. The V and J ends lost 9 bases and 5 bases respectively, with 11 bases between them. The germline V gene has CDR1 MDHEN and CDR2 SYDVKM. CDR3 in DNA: TGTGCCAGTGGGACTTTACACGAGCAGTACTTC. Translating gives CASGTLHEQYF.

In DNA form, the CDR3 reads TGTGCCAGTAGTATCTGGCAGCGGACCTACGAGCAGTACTTC. It yields the protein CASSIWQRTYEQYF. The rearrangement links TRBV19 to TRBJ2-7; D is possibly TRBD2 (5 bases). The germline V gene has CDR1 LNHDA and CDR2 SQIVND (reference sequence). The V and J ends lost 3 bases and 2 bases respectively, with 11 bases between them. The length of the CDR3 is 14 residues.

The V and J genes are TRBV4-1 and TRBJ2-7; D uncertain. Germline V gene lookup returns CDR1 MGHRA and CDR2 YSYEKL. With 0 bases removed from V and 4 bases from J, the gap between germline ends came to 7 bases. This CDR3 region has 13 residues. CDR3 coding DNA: TGCGCCAGCAGCCAAGATTTTGTATACGAGCAGTACTTC. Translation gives CASSQDFVYEQYF.

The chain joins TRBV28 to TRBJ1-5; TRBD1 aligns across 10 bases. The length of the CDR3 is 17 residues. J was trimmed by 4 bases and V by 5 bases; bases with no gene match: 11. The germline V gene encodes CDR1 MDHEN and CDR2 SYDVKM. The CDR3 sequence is CASSPDRGGYYNQPQHF. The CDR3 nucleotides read TGTGCCAGCAGTCCGGACAGGGGGGGTTATTATAATCAGCCCCAGCATTTT.

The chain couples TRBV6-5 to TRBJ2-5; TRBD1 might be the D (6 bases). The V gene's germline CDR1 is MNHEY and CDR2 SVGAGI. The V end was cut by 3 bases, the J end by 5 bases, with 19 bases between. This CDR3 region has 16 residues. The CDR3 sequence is CASSYALMGAGETQYF. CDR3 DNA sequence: TGTGCCAGCAGTTATGCTCTTATGGGGGCAGGGGAGACCCAGTACTTC.

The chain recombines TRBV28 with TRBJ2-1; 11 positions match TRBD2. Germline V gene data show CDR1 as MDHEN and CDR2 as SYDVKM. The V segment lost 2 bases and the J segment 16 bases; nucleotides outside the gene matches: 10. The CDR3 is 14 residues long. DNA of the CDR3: TGTGCCAGCAGTTTACTAGCGGGAGGCCCGGTAGCCTTCTTC. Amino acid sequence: CASSLLAGGPVAFF.

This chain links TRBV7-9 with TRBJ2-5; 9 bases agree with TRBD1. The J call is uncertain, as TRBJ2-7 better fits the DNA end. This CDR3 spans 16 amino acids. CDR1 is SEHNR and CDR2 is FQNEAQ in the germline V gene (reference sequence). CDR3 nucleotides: TGTGCCAGCAGCCCCGGGATTAACAGGGGGCCCTACGAGCAGTACTTC. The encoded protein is CASSPGINRGPYEQYF.

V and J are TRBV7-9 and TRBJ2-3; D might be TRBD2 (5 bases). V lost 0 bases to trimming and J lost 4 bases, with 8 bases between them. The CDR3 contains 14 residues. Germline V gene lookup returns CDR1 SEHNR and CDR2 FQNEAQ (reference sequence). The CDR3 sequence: CASSLALGADTQYF. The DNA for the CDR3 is TGTGCCAGCAGCTTAGCCCTCGGGGCAGATACGCAGTATTTT. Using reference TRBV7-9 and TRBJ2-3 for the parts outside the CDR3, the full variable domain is DTGVSQNPRHKITKRGQNVTFRCDPISEHNRLYWYRQTLGQGPEFLTYFQNEAQLEKSRLLSDRFSAERPKGSFSTLEIQRTEQGDSAMYLCASSLALGADTQYFGPGTRLTVL.

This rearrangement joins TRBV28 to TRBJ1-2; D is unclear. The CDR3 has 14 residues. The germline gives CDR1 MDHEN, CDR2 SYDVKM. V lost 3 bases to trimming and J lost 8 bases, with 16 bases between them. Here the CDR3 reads CASSLVAGVRGYTF. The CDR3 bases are TGTGCCAGCAGTTTGGTGGCGGGTGTCAGGGGCTACACCTTC.

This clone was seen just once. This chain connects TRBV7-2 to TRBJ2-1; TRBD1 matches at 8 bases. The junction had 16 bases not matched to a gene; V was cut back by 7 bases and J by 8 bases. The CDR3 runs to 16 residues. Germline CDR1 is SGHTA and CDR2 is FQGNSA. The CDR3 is CASTSPLTGARYEQFF. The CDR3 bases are TGTGCCAGCACCTCCCCGTTGACAGGGGCCCGCTATGAGCAGTTCTTC.

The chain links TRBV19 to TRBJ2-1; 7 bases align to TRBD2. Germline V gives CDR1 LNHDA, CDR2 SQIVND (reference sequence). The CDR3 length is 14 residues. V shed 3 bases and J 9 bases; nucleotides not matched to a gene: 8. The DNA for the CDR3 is TGTGCCAGTAGTATGGCGGGGGTCAGAAGTGAGCAGTTCTTC. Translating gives CASSMAGVRSEQFF. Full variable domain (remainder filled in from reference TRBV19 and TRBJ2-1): DGGITQSPKYLFRKEGQNVTLSCEQNLNHDAMYWYRQDPGQGLRLIYYSQIVNDFQKGDIAEGYSVSREKKESFPLTVTSAQKNPTAFYLCASSMAGVRSEQFFGPGTRLTVL.

As DNA, the CDR3 is TGTGCCAGCGGTTGGTTCCTTAGGAACACTGAAGCTTTCTTT. Its translation: CASGWFLRNTEAFF. This rearrangement joins TRBV28 to TRBJ1-1; no clear D gene. This CDR3 contains 14 residues. CDR1 MDHEN and CDR2 SYDVKM come from the germline V gene. V lost 8 bases to trimming and J lost 1 base, with 14 bases between them.

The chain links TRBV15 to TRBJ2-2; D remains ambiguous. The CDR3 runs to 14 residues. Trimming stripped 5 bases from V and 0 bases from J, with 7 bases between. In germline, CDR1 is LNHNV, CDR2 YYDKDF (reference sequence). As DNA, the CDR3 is TGTGCCACCAGCCCCGAGACGAACACCGGGGAGCTGTTTTTT. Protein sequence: CATSPETNTGELFF.

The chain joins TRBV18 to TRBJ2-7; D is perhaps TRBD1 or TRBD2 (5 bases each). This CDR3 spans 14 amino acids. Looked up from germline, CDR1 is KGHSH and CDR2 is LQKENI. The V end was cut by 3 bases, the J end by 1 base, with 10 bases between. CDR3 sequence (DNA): TGTGCCAGCTCACCGGGACCGGGATCCTACGAGCAGTACTTC. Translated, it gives CASSPGPGSYEQYF.